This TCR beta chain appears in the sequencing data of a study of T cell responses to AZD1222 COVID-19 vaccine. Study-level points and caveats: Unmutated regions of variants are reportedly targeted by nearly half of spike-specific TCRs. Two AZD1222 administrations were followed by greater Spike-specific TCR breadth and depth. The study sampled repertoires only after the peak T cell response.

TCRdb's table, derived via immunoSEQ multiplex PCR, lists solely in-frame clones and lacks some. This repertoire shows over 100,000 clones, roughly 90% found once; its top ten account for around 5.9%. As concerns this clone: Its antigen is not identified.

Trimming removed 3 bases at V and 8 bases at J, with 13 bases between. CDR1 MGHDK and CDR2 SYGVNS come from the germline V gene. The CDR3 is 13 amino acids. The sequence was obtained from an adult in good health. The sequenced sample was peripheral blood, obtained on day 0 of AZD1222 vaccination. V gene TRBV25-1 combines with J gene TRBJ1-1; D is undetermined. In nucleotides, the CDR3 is TGTGCCAGCAGTGATCTCGGCAGGCCAGAAGCTTTCTTT. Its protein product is CASSDLGRPEAFF.